This T cell receptor (beta chain) derives from a study of blood T cell repertoires in COVID-19. On the study more broadly: Researchers got acute and convalescent COVID-19 samples from the United States, Italy and Spain. PBMCs, B-cell-depleted T cells, or T cells provided the cDNA or gDNA that made up the material.

Only in-frame clones appear in the TCRdb table, and some are missing; sequencing was by immunoSEQ multiplex PCR. The sample holds 300,000 to 350,000 clones, over 70% seen once. The CDR3 has 16 amino acids. Germline assignment: CDR1 LGHNA and CDR2 YSLEER. V gave up 6 bases and J gave up 4 bases, with 20 bases separating them. Material: peripheral blood. The receptor comes from a man aged 25-40 years with active or convalescent COVID-19. The rearrangement joins TRBV4-3 to TRBJ2-3, with a possible D match to TRBD2 (7 bases). The CDR3 sequence is CASSRLGGPEADTQYF. CDR3 nucleotides: TGCGCCAGCAGTCGTCTCGGGGGGCCTGAGGCAGATACGCAGTATTTT.